These 21 T cell receptor beta chains were sequenced from one sample in a study of cytomegalovirus exposure and HLA in healthy donors. Primers for the PCR totalled 60 Vbeta and 13 Jbeta. Method: immunoSEQ multiplex PCR; TCRdb's copy keeps in-frame clones and lacks some. Among roughly 180,000 clones listed, 60% to 80% were seen once. The sequenced sample was PBMCs. The receptor set was obtained from a man aged 50 to 59 in good health and CMV-seropositive.

V gene TRBV7-8 combines with J gene TRBJ1-1, with TRBD1 matching 8 bases. The CDR3 spans 15 residues. CDR1 and CDR2 from the germline V gene are SGHVS and FQNEAQ. The ends lost 5 bases at V and 4 bases at J; junction bases unmatched: 9. CDR3 in amino acids: CASSPGDRLGTEAFF. CDR3 DNA: TGTGCCAGCAGCCCAGGGGACAGGCTTGGCACTGAAGCTTTCTTT.

The CDR3 DNA reads as TGCGCCAGCAGCCAAGTTGGGGCGGGGGGGCAGCGTACGCAGTATTTT. Its protein product is CASSQVGAGGQRTQYF. The chain joins TRBV4-3 to TRBJ2-3; TRBD2 aligns across 9 bases. The V gene's germline CDR1 is LGHNA and CDR2 YSLEER. The CDR3 length is 16 residues. With 1 base clipped from V and 8 bases from J, the junction kept 10 bases outside the gene matches.

This sequence joins TRBV14 and TRBJ2-7; TRBD1 aligns across 10 bases. Per germline, CDR1 SGHDN and CDR2 FVKESK. The CDR3 covers 14 residues. Losses at the gene ends were 2 bases for V and 4 bases for J; bases not matched to a gene: 2. The DNA for the CDR3 is TGTGCCAGCAGCCAATGGACAGGGGGTTACGAGCAGTACTTC. Protein sequence: CASSQWTGGYEQYF.

The J gene is TRBJ1-3, the V gene TRBV28, with no clear D. In germline, CDR1 is MDHEN, CDR2 SYDVKM. The CDR3 extends over 14 amino acids. Trimming cost V 4 bases and J 1 base, with 8 bases left between them. The chain's CDR3 is CASSWRVSGNTIYF. DNA of the CDR3: TGTGCCAGCAGTTGGAGGGTTTCTGGAAACACCATATATTTT.

The genes are TRBV23-1 and TRBJ2-1; D remains unclear. TRBV23-1 is flagged as an ORF with uncertain function. Between the trimmed V and J ends, which lost 2 bases and 7 bases, there was a span of 21 bases. This CDR3 comprises 17 residues. CDR3 nucleotide sequence: TGCGCCAGCAGTCAACCCACCGTTTTAGACTTATCTAATGAGCAGTTCTTC. Translated: CASSQPTVLDLSNEQFF.

The chain combines TRBV9 with TRBJ2-3, with D possibly being TRBD2 (7 bases). The CDR3 is made up of 17 amino acids. In germline, CDR1 is SGDLS, CDR2 YYNGEE. V gave up 4 bases and J gave up 3 bases, with 21 bases separating them. The CDR3 sequence is CASSPGIGGGATDTQYF. The CDR3, as DNA: TGTGCCAGCAGCCCCGGAATTGGTGGGGGGGCTACAGATACGCAGTATTTT.

The chain joins TRBV5-6 to TRBJ2-5; TRBD2 aligns across 13 bases. Germline values: CDR1 SGHDT, CDR2 YYEEEE. Trimming cost V 3 bases and J 2 bases; bases outside gene matches: 7. The CDR3 consists of 17 residues. The CDR3: CASSSWTSGGYQETQYF. DNA of the CDR3: TGTGCCAGCAGCTCCTGGACTAGCGGGGGCTATCAAGAGACCCAGTACTTC.

The J gene is TRBJ2-7, the V gene TRBV5-8, with TRBD1 matching 8 bases. CDR1 and CDR2 (germline): SGHTS, YDEGEE. CDR3 length: 14 amino acids. Trimming cost V 4 bases and J 2 bases; bases outside gene matches: 5. CDR3 bases: TGTGCCAGCAGCGGCGGGACAGGTCCCTACGAGCAGTACGTC. It codes for CASSGGTGPYEQYV.

V is TRBV11-3 and J is TRBJ2-7, with TRBD2 matching 13 bases. CDR3 length: 15 amino acids. The germline V gene has CDR1 SGHNT and CDR2 YENEEA. The trim removed 5 bases at V and 6 bases at J, leaving 7 bases unmatched. CDR3 bases: TGTGCCAGCAGCATCACCGGGACTAGCGGGGTCGAGCAGTACTTC. This sequence encodes CASSITGTSGVEQYF. Variable domain in full (rest from reference TRBV11-3 and TRBJ2-7): EAGVVQSPRYKIIEKKQPVAFWCNPISGHNTLYWYLQNLGQGPELLIRYENEEAVDDSQLPKDRFSAERLKGVDSTLKIQPAELGDSAVYLCASSITGTSGVEQYFGPGTRLTVT.

The CDR3 here is CASSPGLAGETQYF. The CDR3 bases are TGCGCCAGCAGCCCGGGACTAGCGGGAGAGACCCAGTACTTC. The V call is TRBV5-1, the J call TRBJ2-5; 12 nucleotides line up with TRBD2. CDR1 is SGHRS and CDR2 is YFSETQ in the germline V gene. The CDR3 length is 14 residues. V gave up 4 bases and J gave up 4 bases; unmatched junction bases: 2.

This chain joins TRBV19 and TRBJ1-2; 8 bases are shared with TRBD1. Unmatched junction bases numbered 7, after V lost 3 bases and J lost 7 bases. There are 14 residues in the CDR3. Germline assignment: CDR1 LNHDA and CDR2 SQIVND (reference sequence). The CDR3 region has the DNA TGTGCCAGTAGTATGTGGCAGGGGGCAGGTGGCTACACCTTC. Protein product: CASSMWQGAGGYTF.

The chain has TRBV27 and TRBJ2-7; a weak D match, TRBD1 (6 bases). This CDR3 comprises 14 residues. Germline CDR1 is MNHEY and CDR2 is SMNVEV (reference sequence). V shed 4 bases and J shed 2 bases, with 12 bases lying between them. The chain's CDR3 is CASSSRGTAYEQYF. The CDR3 DNA sequence: TGTGCCAGCAGTTCCAGGGGTACAGCCTACGAGCAGTACTTC.

This clone is labeled medium-sized. The chain couples TRBV6-1 to TRBJ2-3; 12 bases are shared with TRBD2. The CDR3 length is 17 residues. Germline V gene lookup returns CDR1 MNHNS and CDR2 SASEGT. J was trimmed by 4 bases and V by 1 base; bases with no gene match: 6. The CDR3 nucleotides are TGTGCCAGCAGTGAAGTTCTAGCGGGGGGGCAGGCAGATACGCAGTATTTT. Encoded protein: CASSEVLAGGQADTQYF.

The chain joins TRBV29-1 to TRBJ2-7; 12 nucleotides agree with TRBD2. The germline CDR1 and CDR2 sequences are SQVTM and ANQGSEA. The CDR3 extends over 13 amino acids. V shed 7 bases, J shed 7 bases, and the junction held 8 bases outside the gene matches. The CDR3 here is CSAWTSGVGEQYF. The CDR3 DNA sequence: TGCAGCGCTTGGACTAGCGGGGTGGGGGAGCAGTACTTC.

This clone has more than one count but fewer than ten. The chain recombines TRBV7-2 with TRBJ1-1; D call uncertain. CDR1 is SGHTA and CDR2 is FQGNSA in the germline V gene. Trimming removed 5 bases from V and 0 bases from J, with 13 bases in between. The CDR3 has 15 residues. CDR3 residues: CASSRRGGMNTEAFF. The CDR3, as DNA: TGTGCCAGCAGCCGGAGAGGAGGGATGAACACTGAAGCTTTCTTT.

This chain uses TRBV5-1 with TRBJ2-2; 7 bases are a match to TRBD1. The CDR3 consists of 15 residues. Germline V gene lookup returns CDR1 SGHRS and CDR2 YFSETQ. Unmatched junction bases numbered 13, after V lost 4 bases and J lost 10 bases. The CDR3 DNA is TGCGCCAGCAGCCTGGACGGGACAGCCACAGAGGAGCTGTTTTTT. Its protein is CASSLDGTATEELFF.

The chain links TRBV4-1 to TRBJ1-6; D not certain. The germline gives CDR1 MGHRA, CDR2 YSYEKL. The length of the CDR3 is 15 residues. Between the trimmed V and J ends, which lost 0 bases and 4 bases, there was a span of 7 bases. The CDR3 reads CASSQEAGYNSPLHF. CDR3 bases: TGCGCCAGCAGCCAAGAAGCGGGGTATAATTCACCCCTCCACTTT.

The V call is TRBV14, the J call TRBJ1-3; D remains unclear. CDR3 length equals 11 residues. Deletions cut 8 bases from V and 3 bases from J, with 5 bases between. Germline CDR1 reads SGHDN; CDR2 reads FVKESK. The DNA for the CDR3 is TGTGCCAGCGTCTATGGAAACACCATATATTTT. This sequence encodes CASVYGNTIYF.

The chain links TRBV5-4 to TRBJ1-5; D is possibly TRBD1 (6 bases). This CDR3 region has 13 residues. Germline-derived CDR1 and CDR2 are SGHNT and YYREEE (reference sequence). Trimming cost V 4 bases and J 7 bases, with 12 bases left between them. CDR3 residues: CASSMNRAQPQHF. In DNA, the CDR3 is TGTGCCAGCAGCATGAACAGGGCCCAGCCCCAGCATTTT.

This clone has just one count. V and J are TRBV6-1 and TRBJ2-7; the D gene is possibly TRBD1 (6 bases). CDR1 MNHNS and CDR2 SASEGT come from the germline V gene. Deletions cut 8 bases from V and 0 bases from J, with 14 bases between. The CDR3 is 14 residues long. CDR3 DNA sequence: TGTGCCAGCGAGGACAGCCCGAGCTCCTACGAGCAGTACGTC. This encodes CASEDSPSSYEQYV.

The CDR3 nucleotides are TGTGCCATCAGCGGACTAGCGGGGGGGTACAATGAGCAGTTCTTC. Translated, it gives CAISGLAGGYNEQFF. This chain joins TRBV10-3 and TRBJ2-1; TRBD2 matches at 15 bases. The J segment lost 4 bases and the V segment lost 6 bases, leaving 1 base of the junction unmatched. Germline V gene lookup returns CDR1 ENHRY and CDR2 SYGVKD. The CDR3 runs 15 residues.